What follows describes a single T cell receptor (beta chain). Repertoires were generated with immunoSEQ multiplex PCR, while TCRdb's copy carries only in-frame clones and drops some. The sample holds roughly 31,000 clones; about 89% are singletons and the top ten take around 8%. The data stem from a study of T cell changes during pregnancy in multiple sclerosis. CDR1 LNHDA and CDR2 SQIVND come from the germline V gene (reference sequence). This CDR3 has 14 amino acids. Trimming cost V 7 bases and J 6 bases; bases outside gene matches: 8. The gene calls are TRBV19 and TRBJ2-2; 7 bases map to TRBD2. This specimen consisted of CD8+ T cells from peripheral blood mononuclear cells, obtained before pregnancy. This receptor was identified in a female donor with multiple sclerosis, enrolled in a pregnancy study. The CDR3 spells CASKAVAGPGELFF. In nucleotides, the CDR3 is TGTGCCAGTAAGGCGGTAGCGGGTCCCGGGGAGCTGTTTTTT.